The rows below give T cell receptor beta chains drawn from one sample of a study of blood T cell repertoires in COVID-19. The table came from immunoSEQ multiplex PCR; TCRdb's copy has only in-frame clones and leaves some out. The sample records roughly 70,000 clones, 77% being singletons. Sequencing was done on a sample of peripheral blood. The receptors were sampled from a man between 65 and 80 years old with COVID-19, enrolled during active disease. The conserved cysteine and the conserved F or W are not part of the CDR3 here. A D gene is named only where the DNA matches it firmly.

>TRBD1|TRBV3-1/TRBV3-2
ASSQDRTGVYEQY
>.|TRBV7-9
ASSGVGRRDYNEQF
>TRBD2|TRBV25-1
ASSAGTSYYEQY
>.|TRBV6-2/TRBV6-3
ASSYPPSNQPQH
>TRBD1|TRBV19
ASSIRRQGNIQY
>TRBD2|TRBV27
ASSSQSLLAGGGEQF
>.|TRBV5-6
ASSLPPNRGGGEAF
>.|TRBV7-6
ASSRDPSTDTQY
>TRBD2|TRBV19
ASRSQRAGGINEQF
>.|TRBV5-5
ASSLGSPGEAF
>TRBD1|TRBV24-1
ATSDPRTGNGYT
>TRBD1|TRBV5-1
ASSTSGTDGYT
>TRBD1|TRBV6-5
ASSTGGPTVLT
>.|TRBV6-2/TRBV6-3
ASSYPQGGVSTEAF
>.|TRBV27
ASSLSVRAEGYT
>.|TRBV7-2
ASSLGADVILYGYT
>TRBD2|TRBV5-1
ASSLARSGEGYEQY
>.|TRBV7-9
ASSLGGFDQPQH
>TRBD2|TRBV29-1
SVTTSGTTTDTQY
>TRBD1|TRBV27
ASSPSTGTGAVEQY
>TRBD1|TRBV4-1
ASSNQQGSSYEQY
>TRBD1|TRBV9
ASSEAGGRLYGYT
>.|TRBV24-1
ATSARYDYNEQF
>TRBD2|TRBV5-4
ASSLAGGNEQF
>TRBD2|TRBV30
AWSPLAGATGELF
>.|TRBV7-2
ASSWAKHGYT
>.|TRBV20-1
SAQIIHEQF
>.|TRBV19
ASSVMRYGYT
>TRBD1|TRBV29-1
SVGGTGFT